The entry below gives a single T cell receptor (beta chain) sequence along with its context. Those who donated were healthy bone marrow donors. The data were obtained in a study of cytomegalovirus exposure and HLA in healthy donors. It was with 60 Vbeta and 13 Jbeta primers that the PCR ran. Method: immunoSEQ multiplex PCR; TCRdb's copy keeps in-frame clones and lacks some. The sample lists 210,000 or so clones; roughly 78% were seen once. CDR3 size: 17 residues. CDR1 is SGDLS and CDR2 is YYNGEE in the germline V gene. Deletions cut 0 bases from V and 1 base from J, with 16 bases between. Sequenced input: PBMCs. This chain uses TRBV9 with TRBJ1-1, with a weak D call TRBD1 (5 bases). This clonotype originated in a boy between 10 and 17 years old in good health and CMV-seronegative. The CDR3 DNA follows: TGTGCCAGCAGCGTAGGGGGGGGTAAATCAGGGAACACTGAAGCTTTCTTT. The encoded protein is CASSVGGGKSGNTEAFF.